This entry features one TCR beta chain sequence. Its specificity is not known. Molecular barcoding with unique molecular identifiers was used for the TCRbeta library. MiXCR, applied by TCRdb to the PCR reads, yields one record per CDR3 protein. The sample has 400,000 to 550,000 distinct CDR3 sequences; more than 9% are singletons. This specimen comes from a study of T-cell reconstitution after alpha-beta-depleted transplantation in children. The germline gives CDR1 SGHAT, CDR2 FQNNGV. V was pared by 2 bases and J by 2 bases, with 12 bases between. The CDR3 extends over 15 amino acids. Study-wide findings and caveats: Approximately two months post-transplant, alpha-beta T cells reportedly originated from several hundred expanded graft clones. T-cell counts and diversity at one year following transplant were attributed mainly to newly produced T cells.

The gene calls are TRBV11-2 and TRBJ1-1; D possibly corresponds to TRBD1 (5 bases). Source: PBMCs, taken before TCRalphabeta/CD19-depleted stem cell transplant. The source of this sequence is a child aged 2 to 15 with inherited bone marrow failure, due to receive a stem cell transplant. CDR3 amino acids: CASSLITGGNTEAFF. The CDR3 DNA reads TGTGCCAGCAGCTTAATCACAGGAGGTAACACTGAAGCTTTCTTT.